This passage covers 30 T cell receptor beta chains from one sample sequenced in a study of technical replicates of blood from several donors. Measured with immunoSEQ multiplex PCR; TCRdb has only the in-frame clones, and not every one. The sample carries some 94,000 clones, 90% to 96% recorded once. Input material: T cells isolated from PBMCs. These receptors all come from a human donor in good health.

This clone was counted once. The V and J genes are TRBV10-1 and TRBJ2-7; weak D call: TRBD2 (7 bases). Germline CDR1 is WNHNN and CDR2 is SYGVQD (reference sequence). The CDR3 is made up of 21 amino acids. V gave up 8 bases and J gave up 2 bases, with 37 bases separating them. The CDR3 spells CASFVVEKGGLPAASPYEQYF. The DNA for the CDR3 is TGCGCCAGCTTTGTAGTTGAGAAGGGGGGACTACCGGCGGCTTCACCCTACGAGCAGTACTTC.

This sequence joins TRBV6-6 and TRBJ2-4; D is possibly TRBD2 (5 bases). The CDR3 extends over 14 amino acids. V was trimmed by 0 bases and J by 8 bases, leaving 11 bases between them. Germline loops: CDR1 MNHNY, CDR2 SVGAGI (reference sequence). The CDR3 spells CASSYSGGYDIQYF. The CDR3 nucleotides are TGTGCCAGCAGTTACTCTGGCGGGTATGACATTCAGTACTTC.

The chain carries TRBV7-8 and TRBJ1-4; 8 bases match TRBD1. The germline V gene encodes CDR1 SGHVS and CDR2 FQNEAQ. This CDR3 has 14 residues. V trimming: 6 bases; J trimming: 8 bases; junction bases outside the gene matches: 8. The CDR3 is CASRLTGAAEKLFF. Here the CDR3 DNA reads TGTGCCAGCAGACTGACAGGGGCTGCGGAAAAACTGTTTTTT.

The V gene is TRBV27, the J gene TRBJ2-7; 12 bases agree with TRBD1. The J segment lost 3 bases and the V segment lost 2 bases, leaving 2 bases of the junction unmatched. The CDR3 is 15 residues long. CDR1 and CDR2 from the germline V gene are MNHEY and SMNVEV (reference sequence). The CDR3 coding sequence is TGTGCCAGCAGTTTAGGGACAGGGGGCTTCTACGAGCAGTACTTC. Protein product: CASSLGTGGFYEQYF.

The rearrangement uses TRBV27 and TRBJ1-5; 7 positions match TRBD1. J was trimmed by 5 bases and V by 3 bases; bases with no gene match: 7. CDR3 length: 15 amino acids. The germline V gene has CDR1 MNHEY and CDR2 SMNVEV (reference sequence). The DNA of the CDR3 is TGTGCCAGCAGTTTTAGGTACAGGGGTGATCAGCCCCAGCATTTT. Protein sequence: CASSFRYRGDQPQHF.

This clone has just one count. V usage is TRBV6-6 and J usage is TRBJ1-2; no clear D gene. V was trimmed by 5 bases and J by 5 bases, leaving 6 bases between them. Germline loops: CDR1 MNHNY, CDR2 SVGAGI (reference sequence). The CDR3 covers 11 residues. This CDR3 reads CASSENYGYTF. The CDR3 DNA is TGTGCCAGCAGTGAGAATTATGGCTACACCTTC.

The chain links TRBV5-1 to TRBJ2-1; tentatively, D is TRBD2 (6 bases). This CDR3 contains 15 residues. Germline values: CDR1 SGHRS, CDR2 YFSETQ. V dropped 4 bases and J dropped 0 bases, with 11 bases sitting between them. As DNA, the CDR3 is TGCGCCAGCAGCCGACTAGAAAGCTCCTACAATGAGCAGTTCTTC. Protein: CASSRLESSYNEQFF.

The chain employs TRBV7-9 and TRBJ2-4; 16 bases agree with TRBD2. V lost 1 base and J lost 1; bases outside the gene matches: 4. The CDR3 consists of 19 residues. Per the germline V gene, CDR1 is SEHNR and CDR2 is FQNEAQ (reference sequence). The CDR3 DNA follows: TGTGCCAGCAGCTTAGTGGGACTAGCGGGAGGGCCTGCCAAAAACATTCAGTACTTC. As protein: CASSLVGLAGGPAKNIQYF. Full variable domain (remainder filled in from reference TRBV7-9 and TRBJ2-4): DTGVSQNPRHKITKRGQNVTFRCDPISEHNRLYWYRQTLGQGPEFLTYFQNEAQLEKSRLLSDRFSAERPKGSFSTLEIQRTEQGDSAMYLCASSLVGLAGGPAKNIQYFGAGTRLSVL.

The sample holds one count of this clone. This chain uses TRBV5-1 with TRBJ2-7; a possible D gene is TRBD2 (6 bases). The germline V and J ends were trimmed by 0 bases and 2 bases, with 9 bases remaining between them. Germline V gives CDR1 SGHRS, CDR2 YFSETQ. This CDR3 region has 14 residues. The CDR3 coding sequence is TGCGCCAGCAGCTTGGGCGGGGATACCTACGAGCAGTACTTC. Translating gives CASSLGGDTYEQYF. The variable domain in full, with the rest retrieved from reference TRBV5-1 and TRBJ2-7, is KAGVTQTPRYLIKTRGQQVTLSCSPISGHRSVSWYQQTPGQGLQFLFEYFSETQRNKGNFPGRFSGRQFSNSRSEMNVSTLELGDSALYLCASSLGGDTYEQYFGPGTRLTVT.

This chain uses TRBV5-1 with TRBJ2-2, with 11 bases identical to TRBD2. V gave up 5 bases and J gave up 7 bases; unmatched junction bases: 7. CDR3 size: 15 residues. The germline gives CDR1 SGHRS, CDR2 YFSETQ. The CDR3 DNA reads TGCGCCAGCAGAGAGACTAGCGGGAAGGTCGGGGAGCTGTTTTTT. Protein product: CASRETSGKVGELFF.

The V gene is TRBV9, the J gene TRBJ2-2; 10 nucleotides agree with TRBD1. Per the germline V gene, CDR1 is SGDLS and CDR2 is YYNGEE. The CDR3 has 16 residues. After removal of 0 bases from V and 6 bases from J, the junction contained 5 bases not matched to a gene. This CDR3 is CASSVATGQGAGELFF. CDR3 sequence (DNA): TGTGCCAGCAGCGTAGCAACCGGACAGGGGGCCGGGGAGCTGTTTTTT.

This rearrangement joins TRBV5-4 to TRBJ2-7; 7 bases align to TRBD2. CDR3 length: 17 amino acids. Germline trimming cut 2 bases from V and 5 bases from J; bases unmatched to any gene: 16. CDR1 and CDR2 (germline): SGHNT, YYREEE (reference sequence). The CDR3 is CASSLPVAGDPQDEQYF. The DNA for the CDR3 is TGTGCCAGCAGCTTACCCGTTGCGGGAGATCCCCAGGACGAGCAGTACTTC.

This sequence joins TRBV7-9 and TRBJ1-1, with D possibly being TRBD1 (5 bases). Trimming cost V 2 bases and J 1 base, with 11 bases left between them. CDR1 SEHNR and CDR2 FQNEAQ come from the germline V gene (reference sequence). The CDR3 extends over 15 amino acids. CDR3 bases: TGTGCCAGCAGCTTAAGAGACAGCTCGAACACTGAAGCTTTCTTT. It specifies CASSLRDSSNTEAFF.

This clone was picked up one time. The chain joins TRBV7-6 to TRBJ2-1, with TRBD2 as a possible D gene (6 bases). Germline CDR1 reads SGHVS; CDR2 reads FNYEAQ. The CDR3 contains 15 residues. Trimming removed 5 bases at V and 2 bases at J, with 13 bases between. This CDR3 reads CASSRDSRPYNEQFF. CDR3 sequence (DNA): TGTGCCAGCAGCCGGGACTCCCGTCCCTACAATGAGCAGTTCTTC.

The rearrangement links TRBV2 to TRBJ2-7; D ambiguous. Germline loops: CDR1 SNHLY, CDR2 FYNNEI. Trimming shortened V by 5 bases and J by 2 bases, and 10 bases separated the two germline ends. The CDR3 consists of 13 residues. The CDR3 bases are TGTGCCAGCAGTTTCTTAGCAGCCTACGAGCAGTACTTC. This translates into CASSFLAAYEQYF.

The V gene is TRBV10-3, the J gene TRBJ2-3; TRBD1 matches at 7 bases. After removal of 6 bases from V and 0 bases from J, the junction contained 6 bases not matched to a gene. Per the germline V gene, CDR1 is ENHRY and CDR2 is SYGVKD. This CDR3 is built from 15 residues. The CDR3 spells CAISETGYSTDTQYF. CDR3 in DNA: TGTGCCATCAGCGAGACAGGGTATAGCACAGATACGCAGTATTTT.

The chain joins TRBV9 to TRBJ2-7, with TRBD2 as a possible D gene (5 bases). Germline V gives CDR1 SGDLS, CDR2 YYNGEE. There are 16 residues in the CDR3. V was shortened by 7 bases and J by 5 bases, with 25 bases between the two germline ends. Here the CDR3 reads CASARRPLRRWHEQYF. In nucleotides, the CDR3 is TGTGCCAGCGCAAGACGTCCCCTGCGGAGGTGGCACGAGCAGTACTTC.

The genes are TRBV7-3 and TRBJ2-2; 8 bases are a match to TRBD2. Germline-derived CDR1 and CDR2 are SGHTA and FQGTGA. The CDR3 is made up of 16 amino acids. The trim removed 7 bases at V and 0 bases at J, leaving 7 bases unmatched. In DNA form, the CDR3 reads TGTGCCAGCACCCACCTAGCGGGTACGAACACCGGGGAGCTGTTTTTT. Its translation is CASTHLAGTNTGELFF. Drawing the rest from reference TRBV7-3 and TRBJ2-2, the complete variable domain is GAGVSQTPSNKVTEKGKYVELRCDPISGHTALYWYRQSLGQGPEFLIYFQGTGAADDSGLPNDRFFAVRPEGSVSTLKIQRTERGDSAVYLCASTHLAGTNTGELFFGEGSRLTVL.

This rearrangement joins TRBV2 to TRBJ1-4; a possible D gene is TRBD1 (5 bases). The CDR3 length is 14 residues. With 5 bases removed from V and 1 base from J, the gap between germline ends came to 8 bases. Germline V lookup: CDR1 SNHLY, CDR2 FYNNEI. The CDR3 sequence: CASSLQGTNEKLFF. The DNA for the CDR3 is TGTGCCAGCAGTCTGCAGGGAACTAATGAAAAACTGTTTTTT.

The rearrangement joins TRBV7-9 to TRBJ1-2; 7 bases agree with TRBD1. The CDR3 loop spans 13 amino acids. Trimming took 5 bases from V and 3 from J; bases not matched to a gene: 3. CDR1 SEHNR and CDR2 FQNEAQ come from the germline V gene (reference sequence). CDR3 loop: CASSLDRDYGYTF. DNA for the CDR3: TGTGCCAGCAGCCTCGACAGGGACTATGGCTACACCTTC.

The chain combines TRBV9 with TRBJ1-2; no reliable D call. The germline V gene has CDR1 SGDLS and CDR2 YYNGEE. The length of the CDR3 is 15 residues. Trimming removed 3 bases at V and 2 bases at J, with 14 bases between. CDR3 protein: CASSGRGDPNYGYTF. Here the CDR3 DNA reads TGTGCCAGCAGCGGCCGGGGAGATCCCAACTATGGCTACACCTTC.

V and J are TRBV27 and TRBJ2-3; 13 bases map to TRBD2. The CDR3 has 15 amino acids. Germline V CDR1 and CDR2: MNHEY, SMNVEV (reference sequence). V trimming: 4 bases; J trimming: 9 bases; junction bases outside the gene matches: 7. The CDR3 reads CASSSLGLAGETQYF. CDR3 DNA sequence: TGTGCCAGCAGTTCCCTCGGACTAGCGGGAGAGACGCAGTATTTT.

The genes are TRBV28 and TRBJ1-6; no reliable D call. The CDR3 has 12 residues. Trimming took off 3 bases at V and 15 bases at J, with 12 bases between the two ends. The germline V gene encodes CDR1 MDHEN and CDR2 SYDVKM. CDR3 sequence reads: CASSFGPRVLHF. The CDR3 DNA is TGTGCCAGCAGTTTTGGACCGCGGGTCCTCCACTTT. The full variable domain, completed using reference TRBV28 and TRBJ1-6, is DVKVTQSSRYLVKRTGEKVFLECVQDMDHENMFWYRQDPGLGLRLIYFSYDVKMKEKGDIPEGYSVSREKKERFSLILESASTNQTSMYLCASSFGPRVLHFGNGTRLTVT.

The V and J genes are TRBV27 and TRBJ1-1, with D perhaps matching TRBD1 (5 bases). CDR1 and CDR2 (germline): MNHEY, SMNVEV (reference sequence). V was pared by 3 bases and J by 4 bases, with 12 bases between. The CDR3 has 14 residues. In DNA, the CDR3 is TGTGCCAGCAGTTTGTCGCAGGGCGGCACTGAAGCTTTCTTT. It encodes CASSLSQGGTEAFF.

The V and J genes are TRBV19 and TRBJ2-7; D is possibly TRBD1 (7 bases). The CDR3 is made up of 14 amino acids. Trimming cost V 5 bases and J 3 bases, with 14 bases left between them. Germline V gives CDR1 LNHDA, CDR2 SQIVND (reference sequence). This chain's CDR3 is CASSVQGGYYEQYF. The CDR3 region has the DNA TGTGCCAGTAGTGTGCAGGGGGGATACTACGAGCAGTACTTC.

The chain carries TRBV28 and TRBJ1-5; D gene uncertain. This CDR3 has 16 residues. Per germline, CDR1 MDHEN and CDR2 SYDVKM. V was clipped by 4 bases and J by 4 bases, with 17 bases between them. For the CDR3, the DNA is TGTGCCAGCAGTTCGGGATGGGAGAAACCGAATCAGCCCCAGCATTTT. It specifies CASSSGWEKPNQPQHF.

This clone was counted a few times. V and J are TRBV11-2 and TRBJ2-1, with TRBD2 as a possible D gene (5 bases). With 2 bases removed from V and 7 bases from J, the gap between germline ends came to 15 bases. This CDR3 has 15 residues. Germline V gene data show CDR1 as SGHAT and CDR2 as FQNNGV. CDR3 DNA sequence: TGTGCCAGCAGCTTACGGGGTGATAGGAGGAATGAGCAGTTCTTC. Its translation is CASSLRGDRRNEQFF.

As DNA, the CDR3 is TGCGCCGTGCCGAGCACAGGGGGCAATAAAGGCACTGAAGCTTTCTTT. It specifies CAVPSTGGNKGTEAFF. The rearrangement uses TRBV5-1 and TRBJ1-1, with 9 bases identical to TRBD1. J was trimmed by 4 bases and V by 10 bases; bases with no gene match: 17. Germline values: CDR1 SGHRS, CDR2 YFSETQ. The CDR3 totals 16 residues.

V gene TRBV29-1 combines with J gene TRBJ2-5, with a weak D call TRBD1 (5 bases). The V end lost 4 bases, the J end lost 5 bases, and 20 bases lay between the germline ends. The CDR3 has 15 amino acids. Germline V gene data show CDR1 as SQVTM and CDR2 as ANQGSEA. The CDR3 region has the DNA TGCAGCGTTGTAAATAACAGGAAGGGATGGGAGACCCAGTACTTC. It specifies CSVVNNRKGWETQYF.

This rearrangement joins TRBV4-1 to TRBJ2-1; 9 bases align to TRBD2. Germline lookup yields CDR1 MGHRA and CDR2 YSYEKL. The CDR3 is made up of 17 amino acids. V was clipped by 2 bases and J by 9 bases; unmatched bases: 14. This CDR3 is CASSQIGRAGGPREQFF. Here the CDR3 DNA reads TGCGCCAGCAGCCAAATAGGGCGGGCGGGAGGGCCGCGTGAGCAGTTCTTC.